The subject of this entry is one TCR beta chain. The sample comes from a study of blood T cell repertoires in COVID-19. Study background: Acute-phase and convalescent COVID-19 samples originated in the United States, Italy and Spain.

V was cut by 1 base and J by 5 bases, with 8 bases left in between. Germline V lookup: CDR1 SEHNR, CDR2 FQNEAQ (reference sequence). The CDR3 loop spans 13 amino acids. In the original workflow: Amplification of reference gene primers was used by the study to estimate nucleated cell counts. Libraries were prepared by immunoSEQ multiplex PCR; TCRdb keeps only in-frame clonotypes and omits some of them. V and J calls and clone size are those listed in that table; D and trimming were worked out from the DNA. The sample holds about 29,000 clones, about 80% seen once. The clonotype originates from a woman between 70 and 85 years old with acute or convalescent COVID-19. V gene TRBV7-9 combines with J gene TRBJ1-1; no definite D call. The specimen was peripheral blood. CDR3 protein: CASSLDGGTEAFF. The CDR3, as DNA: TGTGCCAGCAGCTTAGACGGAGGGACTGAAGCTTTCTTT.